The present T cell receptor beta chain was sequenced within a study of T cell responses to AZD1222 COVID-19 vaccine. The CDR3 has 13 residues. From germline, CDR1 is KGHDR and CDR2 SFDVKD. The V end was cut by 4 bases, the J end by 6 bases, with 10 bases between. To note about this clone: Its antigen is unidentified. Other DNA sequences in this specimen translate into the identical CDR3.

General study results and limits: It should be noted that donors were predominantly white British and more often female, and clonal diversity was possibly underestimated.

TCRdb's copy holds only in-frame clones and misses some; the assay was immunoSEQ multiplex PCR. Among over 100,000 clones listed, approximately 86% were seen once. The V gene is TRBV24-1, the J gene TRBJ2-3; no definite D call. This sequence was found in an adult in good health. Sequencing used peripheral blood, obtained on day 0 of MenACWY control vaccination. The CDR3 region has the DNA TGTGCCACCAGTGACGGACCCACGGATACGCAGTATTTT. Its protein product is CATSDGPTDTQYF.